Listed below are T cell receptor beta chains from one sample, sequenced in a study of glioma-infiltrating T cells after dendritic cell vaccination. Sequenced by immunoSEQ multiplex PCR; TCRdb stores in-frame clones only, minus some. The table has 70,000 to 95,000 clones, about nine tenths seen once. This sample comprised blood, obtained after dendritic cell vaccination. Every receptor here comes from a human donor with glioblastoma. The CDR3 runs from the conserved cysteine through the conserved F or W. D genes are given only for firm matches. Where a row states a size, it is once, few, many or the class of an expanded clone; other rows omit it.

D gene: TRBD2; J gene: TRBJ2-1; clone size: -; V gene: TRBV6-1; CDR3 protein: CASIRGGDEQFF; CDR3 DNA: TGTGCCAGCATACGGGGGGGAGATGAGCAGTTCTTC
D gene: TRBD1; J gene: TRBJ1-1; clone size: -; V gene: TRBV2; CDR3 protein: CASLSTGSGPTEAFF; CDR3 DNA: TGTGCCAGCCTATCGACAGGGTCGGGGCCCACTGAAGCTTTCTTT
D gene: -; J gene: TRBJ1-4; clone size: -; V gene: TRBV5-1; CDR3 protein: CASSWDTGEKLFF; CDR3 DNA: TGCGCCAGCAGCTGGGACACAGGGGAAAAACTGTTTTTT
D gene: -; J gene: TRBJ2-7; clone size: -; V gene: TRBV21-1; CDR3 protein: CASSPLPGTGYSYEQYF; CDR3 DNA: TGTGCCAGCAGTCCCCTACCCGGGACAGGGTATTCCTACGAGCAGTACTTC
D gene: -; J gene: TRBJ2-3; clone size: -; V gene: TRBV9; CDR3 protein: CASSADFTDTQYF; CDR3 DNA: TGTGCCAGCAGCGCAGACTTCACAGATACGCAGTATTTT
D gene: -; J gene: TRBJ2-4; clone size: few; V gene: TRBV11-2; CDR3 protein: CASSSGNIQYF; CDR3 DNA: TGTGCCAGCAGTTCGGGGAACATTCAGTACTTC
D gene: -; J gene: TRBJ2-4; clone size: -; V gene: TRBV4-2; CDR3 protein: CASSPPSWNIQYF; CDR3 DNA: TGTGCCAGCAGCCCCCCTAGCTGGAACATTCAGTACTTC
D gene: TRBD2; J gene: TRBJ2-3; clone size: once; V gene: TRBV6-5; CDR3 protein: CASSWTSGNTDTQYF; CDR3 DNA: TGTGCCAGCAGTTGGACTAGCGGAAACACAGATACGCAGTATTTT
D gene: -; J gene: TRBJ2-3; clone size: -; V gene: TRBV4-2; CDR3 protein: CASSQDRLTGTAPGTQYF; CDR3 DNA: TGTGCCAGCAGCCAAGATCGACTAACCGGGACTGCCCCCGGAACGCAGTATTTT
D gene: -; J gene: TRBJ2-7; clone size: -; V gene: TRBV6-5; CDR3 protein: CASSPRSSYEQYF; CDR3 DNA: TGTGCCAGCAGTCCCCGGAGCTCCTACGAGCAGTACTTC
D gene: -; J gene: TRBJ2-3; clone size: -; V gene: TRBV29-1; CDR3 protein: CSAFYREGTQYF; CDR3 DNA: TGCAGCGCCTTCTACAGGGAGGGTACGCAGTATTTT
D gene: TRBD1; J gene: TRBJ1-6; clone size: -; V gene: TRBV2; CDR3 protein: CASSPQGAGSPLHF; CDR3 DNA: TGTGCCAGCAGTCCACAGGGGGCAGGGTCACCCCTCCACTTT
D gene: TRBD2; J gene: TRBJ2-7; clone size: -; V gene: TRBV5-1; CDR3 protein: CASSLSGSGIYEQYF; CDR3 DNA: TGCGCCAGCAGTTTGAGCGGGAGCGGTATCTACGAGCAGTACTTC
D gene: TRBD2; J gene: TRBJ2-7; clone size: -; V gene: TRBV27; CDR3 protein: CASSVRLAGRSYEQYF; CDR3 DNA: TGTGCCAGCAGTGTGAGACTAGCGGGACGATCCTACGAGCAGTACTTC
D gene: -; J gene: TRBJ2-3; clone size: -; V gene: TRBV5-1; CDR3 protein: CASSTASTDTQYF; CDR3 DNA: TGCGCCAGCAGCACTGCTAGCACAGATACGCAGTATTTT
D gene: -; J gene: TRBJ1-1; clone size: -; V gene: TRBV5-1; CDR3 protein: CASTLFGLNTEAFF; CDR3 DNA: TGCGCCAGCACTCTCTTCGGGTTGAACACTGAAGCTTTCTTT
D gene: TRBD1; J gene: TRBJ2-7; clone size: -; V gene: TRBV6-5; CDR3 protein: CASSYRQGTTYEQYF; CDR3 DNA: TGTGCCAGCAGTTACCGACAGGGGACGACATACGAGCAGTACTTC
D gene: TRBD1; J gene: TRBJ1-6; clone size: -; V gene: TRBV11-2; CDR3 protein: CASSRTSGQGKNNSPLHF; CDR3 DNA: TGTGCCAGCAGCCGCACATCCGGACAGGGGAAAAATAATTCACCCCTCCACTTT
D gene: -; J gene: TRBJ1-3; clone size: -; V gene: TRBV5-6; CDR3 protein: CASSAGPSGNTIYF; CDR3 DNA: TGTGCCAGCAGCGCGGGTCCCTCGGGAAACACCATATATTTT
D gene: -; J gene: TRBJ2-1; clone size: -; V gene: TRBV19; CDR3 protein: CASSKEGARYNEQFF; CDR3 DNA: TGTGCCAGTAGTAAGGAGGGGGCGCGGTACAATGAGCAGTTCTTC
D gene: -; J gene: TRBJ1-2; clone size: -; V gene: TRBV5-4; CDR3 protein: CASSLVGLHGYTF; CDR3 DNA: TGTGCCAGCAGCTTGGTGGGACTACATGGCTACACCTTC
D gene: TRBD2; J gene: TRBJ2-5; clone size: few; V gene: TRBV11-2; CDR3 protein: CASSQRSSGGAGRETQYF; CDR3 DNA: TGTGCCAGCAGCCAGAGGTCTAGCGGGGGGGCCGGACGGGAGACCCAGTACTTC
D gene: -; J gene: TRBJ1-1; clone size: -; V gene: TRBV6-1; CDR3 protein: CASNEPPNVGRNTEAFF; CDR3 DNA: TGTGCCAGCAATGAGCCCCCTAACGTCGGTAGGAACACTGAAGCTTTCTTT
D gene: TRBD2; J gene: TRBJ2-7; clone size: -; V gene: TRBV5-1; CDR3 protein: CASRTSGAYEQYF; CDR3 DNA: TGCGCCAGCAGGACTAGCGGGGCATACGAGCAGTACTTC
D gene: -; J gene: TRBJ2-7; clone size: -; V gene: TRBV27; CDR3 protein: CASALGQSYEQYF; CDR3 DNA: TGTGCCAGCGCCCTGGGGCAGTCCTACGAGCAGTACTTC
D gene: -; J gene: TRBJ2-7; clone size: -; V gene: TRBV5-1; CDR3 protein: CASSITDEIPGEQYF; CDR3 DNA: TGCGCCAGCAGCATTACAGACGAGATCCCTGGCGAGCAGTACTTC
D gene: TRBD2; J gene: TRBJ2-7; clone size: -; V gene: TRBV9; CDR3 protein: CASTPWVSGVSYEQYF; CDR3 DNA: TGTGCCAGCACCCCGTGGGTTAGCGGGGTCTCCTACGAGCAGTACTTC
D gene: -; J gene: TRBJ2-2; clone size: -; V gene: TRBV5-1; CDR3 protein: CASRMGQNTGELFF; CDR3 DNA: TGCGCCAGCAGAATGGGACAGAACACCGGGGAGCTGTTTTTT
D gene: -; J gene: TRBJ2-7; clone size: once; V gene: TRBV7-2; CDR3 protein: CASSLGHRGGYEQYF; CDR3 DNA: TGTGCCAGCAGCTTAGGTCACAGGGGGGGGTACGAGCAGTACTTC
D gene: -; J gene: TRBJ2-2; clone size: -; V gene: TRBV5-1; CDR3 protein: CASRETTGNTGELFF; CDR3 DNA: TGCGCCAGCAGGGAAACGACAGGAAACACCGGGGAGCTGTTTTTT
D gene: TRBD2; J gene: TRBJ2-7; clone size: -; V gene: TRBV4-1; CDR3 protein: CASSQVPAGSHEQYF; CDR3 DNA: TGCGCCAGCAGCCAAGTTCCAGCGGGGTCCCACGAGCAGTACTTC
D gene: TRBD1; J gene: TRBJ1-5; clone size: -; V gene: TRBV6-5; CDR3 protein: CASSPGQVGNQPQHF; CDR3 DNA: TGTGCCAGCAGCCCGGGACAGGTGGGCAATCAGCCCCAGCATTTT
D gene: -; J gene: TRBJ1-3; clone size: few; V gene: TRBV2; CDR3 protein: CASSEQGAGNTIYF; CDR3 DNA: TGTGCCAGCAGTGAACAAGGGGCTGGAAACACCATATATTTT
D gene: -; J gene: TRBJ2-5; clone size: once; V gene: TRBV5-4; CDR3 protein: CASSLDSFQETQYF; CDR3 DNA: TGTGCCAGCAGCCTGGACAGTTTTCAAGAGACCCAGTACTTC
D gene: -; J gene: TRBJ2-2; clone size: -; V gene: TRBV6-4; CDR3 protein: CASMPGIGSSTGELFF; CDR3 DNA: TGTGCCAGCATGCCAGGGATCGGCTCGAGCACCGGGGAGCTGTTTTTT
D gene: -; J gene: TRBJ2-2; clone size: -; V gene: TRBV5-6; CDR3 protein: CASLQGSGELFF; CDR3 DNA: TGTGCCAGTCTCCAGGGATCCGGGGAGCTGTTTTTT
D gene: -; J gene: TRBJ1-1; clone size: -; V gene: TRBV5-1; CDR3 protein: CASRGREPEAFF; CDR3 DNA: TGCGCCAGCAGGGGCAGGGAACCTGAAGCTTTCTTT
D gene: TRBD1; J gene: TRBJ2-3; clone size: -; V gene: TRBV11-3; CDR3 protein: CASSRTGGFSPDTQYF; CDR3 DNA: TGTGCCAGCAGCCGTACAGGGGGATTCTCGCCAGATACGCAGTATTTT
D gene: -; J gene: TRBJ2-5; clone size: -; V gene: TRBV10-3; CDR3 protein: CASNSGFDQETQYF; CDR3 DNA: TGTGCCAGTAACTCAGGGTTCGACCAAGAGACCCAGTACTTC
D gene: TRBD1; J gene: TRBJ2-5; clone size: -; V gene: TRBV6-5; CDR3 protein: CASSPTGRIETQYF; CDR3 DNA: TGTGCCAGCAGCCCGACAGGGCGTATAGAGACCCAGTACTTC
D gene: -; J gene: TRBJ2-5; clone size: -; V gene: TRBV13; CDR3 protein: CASSSAERETQYF; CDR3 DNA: TGTGCCAGCAGCTCCGCTGAGAGAGAGACCCAGTACTTC
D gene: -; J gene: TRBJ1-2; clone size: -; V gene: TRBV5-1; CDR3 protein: CASSGLRGAYGYTF; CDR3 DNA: TGCGCCAGCAGCGGACTACGGGGGGCCTATGGCTACACCTTC
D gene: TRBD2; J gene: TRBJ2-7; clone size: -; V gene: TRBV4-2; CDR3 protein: CASSQVESGRLYEQYF; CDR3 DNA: TGTGCCAGCAGCCAAGTCGAGAGCGGGAGGCTCTACGAGCAGTACTTC
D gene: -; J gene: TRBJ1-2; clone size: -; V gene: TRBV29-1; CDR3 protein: CSVTGPLGYGYTF; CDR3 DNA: TGCAGCGTAACAGGGCCTTTGGGGTATGGCTACACCTTC
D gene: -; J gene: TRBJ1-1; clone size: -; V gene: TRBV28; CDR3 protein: CASSLVSEAFF; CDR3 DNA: TGTGCCAGCAGCTTGGTCAGTGAAGCTTTCTTT
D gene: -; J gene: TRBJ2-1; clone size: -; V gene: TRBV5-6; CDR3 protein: CASSLGGWGSYNEQFF; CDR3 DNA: TGTGCCAGCAGCTTGGGGGGCTGGGGATCCTACAATGAGCAGTTCTTC
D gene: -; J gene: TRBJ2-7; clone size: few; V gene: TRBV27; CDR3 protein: CASSALTGNEQYF; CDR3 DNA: TGTGCCAGCAGTGCCCTCACAGGAAATGAGCAGTACTTC
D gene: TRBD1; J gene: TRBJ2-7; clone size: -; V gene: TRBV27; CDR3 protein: CASRPTGGLYEQYF; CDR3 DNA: TGTGCCAGCAGGCCGACAGGGGGTCTTTACGAGCAGTACTTC
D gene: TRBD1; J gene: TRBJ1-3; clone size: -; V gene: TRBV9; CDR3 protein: CASSVDRVPGNTIYF; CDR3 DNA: TGTGCCAGCAGCGTCGACAGGGTCCCTGGAAACACCATATATTTT